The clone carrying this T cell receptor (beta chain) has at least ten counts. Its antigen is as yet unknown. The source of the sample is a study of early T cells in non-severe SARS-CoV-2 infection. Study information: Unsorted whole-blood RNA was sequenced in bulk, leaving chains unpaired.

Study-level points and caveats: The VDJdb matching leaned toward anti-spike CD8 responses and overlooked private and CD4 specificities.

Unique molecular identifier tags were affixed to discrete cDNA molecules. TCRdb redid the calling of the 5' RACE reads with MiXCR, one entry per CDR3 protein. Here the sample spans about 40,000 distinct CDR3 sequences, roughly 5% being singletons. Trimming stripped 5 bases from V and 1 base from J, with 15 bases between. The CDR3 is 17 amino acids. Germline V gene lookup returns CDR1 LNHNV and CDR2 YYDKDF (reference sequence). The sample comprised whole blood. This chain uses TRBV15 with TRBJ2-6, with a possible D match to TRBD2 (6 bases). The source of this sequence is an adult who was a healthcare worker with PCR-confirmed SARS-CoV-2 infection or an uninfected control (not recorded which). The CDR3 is CATSYLRGTSGANVLTF. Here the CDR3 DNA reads TGTGCCACCAGCTACCTTAGAGGGACTTCTGGGGCCAACGTCCTGACTTTC.